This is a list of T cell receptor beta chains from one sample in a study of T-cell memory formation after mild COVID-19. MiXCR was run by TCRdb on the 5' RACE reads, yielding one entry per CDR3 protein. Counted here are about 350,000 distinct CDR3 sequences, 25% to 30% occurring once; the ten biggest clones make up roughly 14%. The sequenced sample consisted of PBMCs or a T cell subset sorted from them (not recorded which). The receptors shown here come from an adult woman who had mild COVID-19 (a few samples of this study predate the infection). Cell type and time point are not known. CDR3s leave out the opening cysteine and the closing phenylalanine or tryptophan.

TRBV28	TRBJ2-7	ASSFGPYEQY
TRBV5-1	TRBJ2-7	ASSSRMIPYEQY
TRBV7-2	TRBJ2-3	ASSLGGLADTDTQY
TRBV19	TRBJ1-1	ASSTIDRASTEAF
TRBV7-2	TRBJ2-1	ASSSDWTSGVKAGQF
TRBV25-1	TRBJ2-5	ASSVEGKTQY
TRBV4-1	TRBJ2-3	ASSQDRTGGTDTQY
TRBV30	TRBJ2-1	AWSVGGLAYNEQF
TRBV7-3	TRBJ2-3	ASSLTPGLAAVDTQY
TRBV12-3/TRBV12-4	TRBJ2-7	ASSKTSGRPGEQY
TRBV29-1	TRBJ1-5	SATEGLGQPQH
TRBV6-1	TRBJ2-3	ASSDLQGTDTQY
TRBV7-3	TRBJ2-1	ASSLNTDTLTREQF
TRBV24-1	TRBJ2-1	ATSDSLAGVYNEQF
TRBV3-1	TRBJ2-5	ASTFWTGQETQY
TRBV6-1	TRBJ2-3	ASSEWGTGYTQY
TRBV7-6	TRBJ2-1	ASSLVASGRASYNEQF
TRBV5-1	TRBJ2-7	ASSLSGGEYEQY
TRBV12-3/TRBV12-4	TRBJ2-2	ASSFRLAANTGELF
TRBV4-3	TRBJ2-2	ASSQEASGMLNTGELF
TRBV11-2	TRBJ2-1	ASSSREEQF
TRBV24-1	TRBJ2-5	ATSDGFGTGGLETQY
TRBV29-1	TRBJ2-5	SGGQGATETQY
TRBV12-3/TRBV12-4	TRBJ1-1	ASSFLQGWANTEAF
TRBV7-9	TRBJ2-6	ASSAGTTGANVLT
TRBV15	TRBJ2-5	ATRTSGQKTQY
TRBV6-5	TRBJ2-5	ASSYSPLSGGGETQY
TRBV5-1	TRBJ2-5	ASSYGTQGRGETQY
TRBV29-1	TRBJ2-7	SVEEGQTNSYEQY
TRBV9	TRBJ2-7	ASSVGGGTTSSYEQY